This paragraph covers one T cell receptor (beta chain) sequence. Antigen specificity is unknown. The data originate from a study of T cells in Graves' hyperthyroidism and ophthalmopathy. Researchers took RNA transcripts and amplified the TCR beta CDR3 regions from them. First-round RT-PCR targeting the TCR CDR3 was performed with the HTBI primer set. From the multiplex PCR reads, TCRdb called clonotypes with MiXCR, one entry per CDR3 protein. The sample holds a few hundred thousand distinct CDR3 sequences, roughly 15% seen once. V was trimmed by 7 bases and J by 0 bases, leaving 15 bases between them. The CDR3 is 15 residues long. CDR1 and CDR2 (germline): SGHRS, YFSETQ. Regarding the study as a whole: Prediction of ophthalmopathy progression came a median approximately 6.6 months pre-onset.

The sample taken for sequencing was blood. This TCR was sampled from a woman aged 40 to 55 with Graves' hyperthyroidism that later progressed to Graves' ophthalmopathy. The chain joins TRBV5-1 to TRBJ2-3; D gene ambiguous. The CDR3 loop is CASGPASDSTDTQYF. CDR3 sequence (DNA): TGCGCCAGCGGCCCTGCTTCGGACAGCACAGATACGCAGTATTTT.